What follows are 25 T cell receptor beta chains derived from one specimen sequenced in a study of vaccination effects on CD4 cells after COVID-19. The protocol was immunoSEQ multiplex PCR, while the TCRdb copy is restricted to in-frame clones and leaves out a portion. The sample carries around 44,000 clones, over 60% recorded once. Which antigens these TCRs recognize remains unknown. CD4+ T cell isolation took place after less than 13 days of culture. Convalescent patients had PCR-confirmed SARS-CoV-2 infection between March and December 2020. Every participant took two doses of the BNT162b2 or mRNA-1273 vaccine. The sample was CD4+ T cells from PBMCs cultured without peptide, taken after COVID-19 vaccination. The receptors stem from a human donor who had a prior SARS-CoV-2 infection.

This clone was detected only a few times. The chain links TRBV19 to TRBJ2-7; maybe TRBD2 (6 bases). Germline values: CDR1 LNHDA, CDR2 SQIVND (reference sequence). There are 14 residues in the CDR3. Trimming left V 0 bases short and J 2 bases short, with 8 bases between. CDR3 nucleotides: TGTGCCAGTAGTATAGATCCGGGGGCCTACGAGCAGTACTTC. Its protein product is CASSIDPGAYEQYF.

The rearrangement uses TRBV6-6 and TRBJ1-2; 8 nucleotides agree with TRBD1. CDR1 MNHNY and CDR2 SVGAGI come from the germline V gene (reference sequence). V lost 6 bases, J lost 6 bases, and 6 bases stayed unmatched. The CDR3 contains 13 residues. The CDR3 nucleotides are TGTGCCAGCAGCCGAGGACAGGGACATGGCTACACCTTC. Encoded protein: CASSRGQGHGYTF.

The V and J genes are TRBV2 and TRBJ2-7; D gene ambiguous. The CDR3 extends over 13 amino acids. Trimming cost V 11 bases and J 6 bases, with 20 bases left between them. Per germline, CDR1 SNHLY and CDR2 FYNNEI. The CDR3 loop is CAVLRTLWGEQYF. The CDR3, as DNA: TGTGCCGTCCTCAGGACCCTCTGGGGCGAGCAGTACTTC.

This chain connects TRBV27 to TRBJ1-1; D gene uncertain. The V end lost 0 bases, the J end lost 4 bases, and 9 bases lay between the germline ends. CDR3 length: 14 residues. Per the germline V gene, CDR1 is MNHEY and CDR2 is SMNVEV (reference sequence). The CDR3 reads CASSLSNWGTEAFF. The CDR3 coding sequence is TGTGCCAGCAGTTTATCGAACTGGGGCACTGAAGCTTTCTTT.

The V call is TRBV18, the J call TRBJ1-2; TRBD1 matches 9 bases. The length of the CDR3 is 14 residues. The germline gives CDR1 KGHSH, CDR2 LQKENI. Trimming took 4 bases from V and 2 from J; bases not matched to a gene: 2. CDR3 region: CASSHGTGNYGYTF. The CDR3 DNA follows: TGTGCCAGCTCACACGGGACAGGGAACTATGGCTACACCTTC.

This clone was seen just once. The V call is TRBV5-1, the J call TRBJ1-2, with D perhaps matching TRBD1 (6 bases). V shed 4 bases and J shed 1 base, with 14 bases lying between them. The CDR3 spans 15 residues. Germline loops: CDR1 SGHRS, CDR2 YFSETQ. In DNA form, the CDR3 reads TGCGCCAGCAGCAGGGGGACGGCCCTTAACTATGGCTACACCTTC. Protein product: CASSRGTALNYGYTF.

This clone was observed a single time. CDR3 sequence reads: CASSPGANVLTF. For the CDR3, the DNA is TGTGCCAGCAGCCCGGGGGCCAACGTCCTGACTTTC. The chain is built from TRBV7-9 and TRBJ2-6, with no clear D. The CDR3 runs 12 residues. Trimming shortened V by 5 bases and J by 4 bases, and 3 bases separated the two germline ends. Germline V gene data show CDR1 as SEHNR and CDR2 as FQNEAQ (reference sequence).

The CDR3 is CASSRTSSYNEQFF. CDR3 coding DNA: TGTGCCAGCAGCCGGACTAGCTCCTACAATGAGCAGTTCTTC. The chain employs TRBV2 and TRBJ2-1, with 7 bases lining up with TRBD2. V lost 6 bases, J lost 0 bases, and 2 bases stayed unmatched. There are 14 residues in the CDR3. From germline, CDR1 is SNHLY and CDR2 FYNNEI.

This rearrangement joins TRBV10-3 to TRBJ2-2; no reliable D call. This CDR3 region has 13 residues. V dropped 10 bases and J dropped 6 bases, with 15 bases sitting between them. Looked up from germline, CDR1 is ENHRY and CDR2 is SYGVKD. CDR3 region: CATIPFPPGELFF. The CDR3, as DNA: TGTGCCACCATCCCCTTCCCCCCCGGGGAGCTGTTTTTT.

This rearrangement joins TRBV18 to TRBJ2-7; the match to TRBD2 covers 10 bases. The CDR3 contains 15 residues. Germline loops: CDR1 KGHSH, CDR2 LQKENI. V was pared by 3 bases and J by 2 bases, with 4 bases of the junction left unmatched. The CDR3 loop reads CASSPPSGRAYEQYF. The DNA for the CDR3 is TGTGCCAGCTCACCTCCCAGCGGGAGGGCCTACGAGCAGTACTTC.

This clone was detected a few times. This specimen includes other DNA sequences encoding the same CDR3. This chain links TRBV18 with TRBJ2-7; D is undetermined. The germline V gene has CDR1 KGHSH and CDR2 LQKENI. The CDR3 spans 13 residues. Between the trimmed V and J ends, which lost 0 bases and 0 bases, there was a span of 3 bases. CDR3 nucleotides: TGTGCCAGCTCACCACCAAGCTCCTACGAGCAGTACTTC. The encoded protein is CASSPPSSYEQYF.

The chain couples TRBV6-2 or TRBV6-3 to TRBJ1-2; D is unclear. This CDR3 is 13 amino acids long. Germline lookup yields CDR1 MNHEY and CDR2 SVGEGT. Trimming stripped 3 bases from V and 4 bases from J, with 9 bases between. CDR3 in amino acids: CASSYSGIYGYTF. The CDR3 DNA reads TGTGCCAGCAGTTATTCGGGGATCTATGGCTACACCTTC.

The genes are TRBV5-1 and TRBJ1-6; D is perhaps TRBD1 (5 bases). V lost 0 bases and J lost 6, with 7 bases in between. CDR1 SGHRS and CDR2 YFSETQ come from the germline V gene. The CDR3 runs to 14 residues. The CDR3 sequence: CASSLGQGNSPLHF. The CDR3 nucleotides are TGCGCCAGCAGCTTGGGGCAGGGTAATTCACCCCTCCACTTT.

The CDR3 DNA follows: TGTGCCTGGGGACAGATAAACTATGGCTACACCTTC. Amino acid sequence: CAWGQINYGYTF. The chain recombines TRBV30 with TRBJ1-2, with D possibly being TRBD1 (6 bases). Germline V gene data show CDR1 as GTSNPN and CDR2 as SVGIG (reference sequence). Deletions cut 5 bases from V and 2 bases from J, with 9 bases between. The CDR3 covers 12 residues. The whole variable domain, remainder taken from reference TRBV30 and TRBJ1-2, is SQTIHQWPATLVQPVGSPLSLECTVEGTSNPNLYWYRQAAGRGLQLLFYSVGIGQISSEVPQNLSASRPQDRQFILSSKKLLLSDSGFYLCAWGQINYGYTFGSGTRLTVV.

This clone was observed a single time. The chain is built from TRBV5-6 and TRBJ2-7, with TRBD2 matching over 10 bases. V gave up 4 bases and J gave up 7 bases; unmatched junction bases: 14. Germline CDR1 SGHDT, CDR2 YYEEEE. The CDR3 loop spans 16 amino acids. The CDR3 spells CASSLLAGTSGEEQYF. In nucleotides, the CDR3 is TGTGCCAGCAGCCTCCTGGCCGGTACTAGCGGGGAAGAGCAGTACTTC.

The chain couples TRBV9 to TRBJ1-3, with D tentatively TRBD1 (5 bases). The V gene lost 5 bases and the J gene lost 4 bases, with 16 bases spanning the gap. The CDR3 sequence is 15 residues long. The germline CDR1 and CDR2 sequences are SGDLS and YYNGEE. In nucleotides, the CDR3 is TGTGCCAGCAGTGCAAGGGGAGCGCAAGGAAACACCATATATTTT. Translated: CASSARGAQGNTIYF. Full variable domain (outside the CDR3, taken from reference TRBV9 and TRBJ1-3): DSGVTQTPKHLITATGQRVTLRCSPRSGDLSVYWYQQSLDQGLQFLIQYYNGEERAKGNILERFSAQQFPDLHSELNLSSLELGDSALYFCASSARGAQGNTIYFGEGSWLTVV.

The rearrangement links TRBV30 to TRBJ2-7; either TRBD1 or TRBD2 may fit D (6 bases each). Trimming pared 5 bases from V and 6 bases from J, leaving 23 bases between. CDR1 and CDR2 (germline): GTSNPN, SVGIG (reference sequence). The length of the CDR3 is 15 residues. CDR3 amino acids: CAWATGAGDSPEQYF. CDR3 nucleotide sequence: TGTGCCTGGGCGACGGGGGCAGGTGATTCTCCCGAGCAGTACTTC.

V is TRBV5-1 and J is TRBJ2-7, with 14 bases that match TRBD2. V gave up 5 bases and J gave up 2 bases; unmatched junction bases: 6. Germline V gene data show CDR1 as SGHRS and CDR2 as YFSETQ. This CDR3 is built from 16 residues. CDR3 DNA: TGCGCCAGCAGGGTTGGACTAGCGGGAGGTACCTACGAGCAGTACTTC. It encodes CASRVGLAGGTYEQYF.

This clone has only one observation. The chain carries TRBV5-4 and TRBJ2-3; tentatively, D is TRBD1 (6 bases). The CDR3 totals 13 residues. The ends were cut back, 2 bases at V and 10 bases at J, with 14 bases in the middle. Germline CDR1 and CDR2: SGHNT and YYREEE (reference sequence). The CDR3 region is CASSLSSDSPQYF. The DNA of the CDR3 is TGTGCCAGCAGCTTATCTTCGGACAGTCCGCAGTATTTT. Full variable domain (missing parts from reference TRBV5-4 and TRBJ2-3): ETGVTQSPTHLIKTRGQQVTLRCSSQSGHNTVSWYQQALGQGPQFIFQYYREEENGRGNFPPRFSGLQFPNYSSELNVNALELDDSALYLCASSLSSDSPQYFGPGTRLTVL.

The CDR3 here is CASSIWGTGELFF. CDR3 DNA: TGTGCCAGTAGTATATGGGGCACCGGGGAGCTGTTTTTT. V is TRBV19 and J is TRBJ2-2; no clear D. The CDR3 extends over 13 amino acids. The V and J ends lost 2 bases and 4 bases respectively, with 5 bases between them. CDR1 and CDR2 from the germline V gene are LNHDA and SQIVND (reference sequence). The entire variable domain, with the rest obtained from reference TRBV19 and TRBJ2-2, is as follows: DGGITQSPKYLFRKEGQNVTLSCEQNLNHDAMYWYRQDPGQGLRLIYYSQIVNDFQKGDIAEGYSVSREKKESFPLTVTSAQKNPTAFYLCASSIWGTGELFFGEGSRLTVL.

The chain joins TRBV19 to TRBJ2-7, with D perhaps given as TRBD1 or TRBD2 (5 bases each). V was shortened by 6 bases and J by 0 bases, with 12 bases between the two germline ends. The CDR3 is made up of 14 amino acids. Per germline, CDR1 LNHDA and CDR2 SQIVND (reference sequence). The CDR3 DNA reads as TGTGCCAGTAGCCCGGGACCCCTCTCCTACGAGCAGTACTTC. It is translated as CASSPGPLSYEQYF.

This rearrangement joins TRBV24-1 to TRBJ2-1; the D is unclear. This CDR3 has 13 residues. CDR1 and CDR2 from the germline V gene are KGHDR and SFDVKD. V was shortened by 1 base and J by 8 bases, with 8 bases between the two germline ends. The chain's CDR3 is CATSDFAFDEQFF. The CDR3 region has the DNA TGTGCCACCAGTGATTTTGCGTTTGATGAGCAGTTCTTC.

The rearrangement links TRBV9 to TRBJ2-1; TRBD2 matches 10 bases. J lost 5 bases, V lost 3 bases, and 5 bases had no gene match. The CDR3 sequence is 15 residues long. Germline CDR1 and CDR2: SGDLS and YYNGEE. The CDR3 DNA reads TGTGCCAGCAGCGCCAGGCTAGCGGGGGACAATGAGCAGTTCTTC. Amino acids: CASSARLAGDNEQFF.

The chain links TRBV12-5 to TRBJ1-1; D may be TRBD1 (6 bases). Between the trimmed V and J ends, which lost 4 bases and 7 bases, there was a span of 16 bases. The CDR3 is 14 amino acids. Looked up from germline, CDR1 is LGHNT and CDR2 is FRNRAP. CDR3 in amino acids: CASGWIGRGNEAFF. In nucleotides, the CDR3 is TGTGCTAGTGGTTGGATTGGCAGGGGTAATGAAGCTTTCTTT.

The rearrangement joins TRBV7-3 to TRBJ1-2; 10 nucleotides agree with TRBD1. The CDR3 runs 14 residues. The ends lost 5 bases at V and 8 bases at J; junction bases unmatched: 8. The V gene's germline CDR1 is SGHTA and CDR2 FQGTGA. The CDR3 sequence: CASSPSGTGVGYTF. The CDR3 DNA reads as TGTGCCAGCAGCCCATCCGGGACAGGGGTCGGCTACACCTTC.